A selection of T cell receptor beta chains follows, all from one sample in a study of CD8 T cells in Susac syndrome. TCRdb independently ran MiXCR on the immunoSEQ multiplex PCR reads; one entry per CDR3 protein. Of under 150,000 distinct CDR3 sequences in the sample, approximately 96% are singletons; the top ten hold over 0.075%. Sequenced material: CD4+ T cells from PBMCs. Every receptor here comes from a human donor with Susac syndrome. CDR3s include the opening cysteine and the closing phenylalanine or tryptophan. The D gene is left open where the match is weak. Some rows mark clone size as missing; the rest say once, few, many or name a class of expanded clone.

v_gene,d_gene,abundance,j_gene,CDR3nt,CDR3aa
TRBV20-1,-,once,TRBJ2-3,TGCAGTGCGAAGGTGGGCAGGGGCACAGATACGCAGTATTTT,CSAKVGRGTDTQYF
TRBV5-1,-,-,TRBJ2-7,TGCGCCAGCAGCTCGGAGGGTTTGTCCTACGAGCAGTACTTC,CASSSEGLSYEQYF
TRBV29-1,TRBD2,-,TRBJ2-7,TGCAGCGTTTCTCTAGCGGGCAATACCTACGAGCAGTACTTC,CSVSLAGNTYEQYF
TRBV29-1,-,-,TRBJ2-5,TGCAGCTTCCGGGCCCGGGCGGGGGAGACCCAGTACTTC,CSFRARAGETQYF
TRBV21-1,-,-,TRBJ1-1,TGTGCCAGCAGCAAGATATGGGAGGGTCTATGGGACACTGAAGCTTTCTTT,CASSKIWEGLWDTEAFF
TRBV3-1,-,-,TRBJ1-1,TGTGCCAGCAGCCCCCGGACGGATAAAGCTTTCTTT,CASSPRTDKAFF
TRBV3-1,-,-,TRBJ1-5,TGTGCCAGCAGCCAAACAGGTTTTTATCAGCCCCAGCATTTT,CASSQTGFYQPQHF
TRBV7-9,-,-,TRBJ2-7,TGTGCCAGCACCACCCCGCCGTACTACGAGCAGTACTTC,CASTTPPYYEQYF
TRBV28,TRBD1,-,TRBJ1-2,TGTGCCAGCAGTTTATTGGGACAGGAGGATTACTATGGCTACACCTTC,CASSLLGQEDYYGYTF
TRBV11-2,-,-,TRBJ2-5,TGTGCCAGCAGCTCGAGACAGGTCGCCGTCCAAGAGACCCAGTACTTC,CASSSRQVAVQETQYF
TRBV7-9,TRBD1,-,TRBJ2-2,TGTGCCAGCAGCGCTGACAGGGTGGACGGGGAGCTGTTTTTT,CASSADRVDGELFF
TRBV9,TRBD2,once,TRBJ2-5,TGTGCCAGCAGCGTAGCGGGAGGAACAGAGACCCAGTACTTC,CASSVAGGTETQYF
TRBV6-4,-,-,TRBJ1-6,TGTGCCAGCCCGCGACGTGGACCAAATTCACCCCTCCACTTT,CASPRRGPNSPLHF
TRBV5-4,-,-,TRBJ1-1,TGTGCCAGCAGCTTGGGTGGCGTGAACACTGAAGCTTTCTTT,CASSLGGVNTEAFF
TRBV15,-,-,TRBJ2-1,TGTGCCACCAGCAGAGCCTACTCCCCCAGCAATGAGCAGTTCTTC,CATSRAYSPSNEQFF
TRBV12-3/TRBV12-4,-,-,TRBJ1-5,TGTGCCAGCAGCCAGACCGACTGGGGGGAGCCCCAGCATTTT,CASSQTDWGEPQHF
TRBV19,-,-,TRBJ1-2,TGTGCCAGTAGTATATACCCGGTCGAAGCTAACTATGGCTACACCTTC,CASSIYPVEANYGYTF
TRBV28,-,once,TRBJ2-1,TGTGCCAGCAGTTTGCAACAGAGCAATGAGCAGTTCTTC,CASSLQQSNEQFF
TRBV29-1,-,-,TRBJ2-1,TGCAGCGTGGGGGCACTAGCGACCAACAATGAGCAGTTCTTC,CSVGALATNNEQFF
TRBV20-1,-,-,TRBJ1-1,TGCAGTGCTAGAATTGGAGTCACTGAAGCTTTCTTT,CSARIGVTEAFF
TRBV18,-,-,TRBJ2-1,TGTGCCAGCTCACCAGGGCCAGGTCCGGGGGAGCAGTTCTTC,CASSPGPGPGEQFF
TRBV3-1,-,-,TRBJ1-2,TGTGCCAGCAGCCAAGTCGCGACAGCCAAATTTCATGGCTACACCTTC,CASSQVATAKFHGYTF
TRBV12-3/TRBV12-4,-,-,TRBJ1-2,TGTGCCAGCAGTCCAACAAGCCTGCTCTATGGCTACACCTTC,CASSPTSLLYGYTF
TRBV15,-,-,TRBJ1-4,TGTGCCACCAGCAGAGGTGGAGAAAAACTGTTTTTT,CATSRGGEKLFF
TRBV5-1,-,once,TRBJ1-1,TGCGCCAGCAGCTTGTCGGTGTCTTCGAACACTGAAGCTTTCTTT,CASSLSVSSNTEAFF
TRBV2,-,-,TRBJ1-6,TGTGCCAGCAGTGGGACCCCTGATGGGGCCCTCCACTTT,CASSGTPDGALHF
TRBV6-5,-,-,TRBJ2-6,TGTGCCAGCAGTTTAACTTCTTTTGGGGCCAACGTCCTGACTTTC,CASSLTSFGANVLTF
TRBV12-3/TRBV12-4,-,-,TRBJ2-4,TGTGCCAGCAGTCGACAGGCCTCCTGGGACATTCAGTACTTC,CASSRQASWDIQYF
TRBV2,TRBD1,-,TRBJ2-2,TGTGCCAGCAGGGGGGACAGTAACACCGGGGAGCTGTTTTTT,CASRGDSNTGELFF
TRBV7-9,-,-,TRBJ1-1,TGTGCCAGCAAGGGGGAACCCATGAACACTGAAGCTTTCTTT,CASKGEPMNTEAFF
TRBV2,-,-,TRBJ1-5,TGTGCCAGCAGCAGGCCCAATCAGCCCCAGCATTTT,CASSRPNQPQHF
TRBV18,-,-,TRBJ1-4,TGTGCCAGCTCACCAAGGGGTCAAAAACTGTTTTTT,CASSPRGQKLFF
TRBV9,-,-,TRBJ1-2,TGTGCCAGCGGGGCAGAAGTTTCCCTAGGGGGCTACACCTTC,CASGAEVSLGGYTF
TRBV12-3/TRBV12-4,-,-,TRBJ2-2,TGTGCCAGCAGTTGGGAGGGGGTTCGGACCGGGGAGCTGTTTTTT,CASSWEGVRTGELFF
TRBV9,-,-,TRBJ2-7,TGTGCCAGCAGCGTAGCAGACTCCTACGAGCAGTACTTC,CASSVADSYEQYF
TRBV7-9,TRBD2,-,TRBJ2-2,TGTGCCAGCAGCCCCATAGCGGGAGGAAACACCGGGGAGCTGTTTTTT,CASSPIAGGNTGELFF
TRBV5-1,TRBD2,-,TRBJ2-1,TGCGCCAGCACCTCGGCTAGCGGGGGGGCAAATGAGCAGTTCTTC,CASTSASGGANEQFF
TRBV23-1,TRBD2,-,TRBJ2-1,TGCGCCAGCAGTCATCCCGCTAGCGGGAGGTTCCCGTTCTTC,CASSHPASGRFPFF
TRBV6-5,-,once,TRBJ1-6,TGTGCCAGCAGTTACACGAATTCACCCCTCCACTTT,CASSYTNSPLHF
TRBV28,-,-,TRBJ2-5,TGTGCCAGCAGCGGAGGGGCGCTGGAGACCCAGTACTTC,CASSGGALETQYF
TRBV7-7,TRBD2,-,TRBJ2-3,TGTGCTAGCAGCTTCACGACTAGCGGGGACACAGATACGCAGTATTTT,CASSFTTSGDTDTQYF
TRBV20-1,-,-,TRBJ2-5,TGCAGTGCTTTAGCCCTTCCGGAGACCCAGTACTTC,CSALALPETQYF
TRBV6-1,-,-,TRBJ2-5,TGTGCCAGCAGTGAAGTACTGGGTCACCTAGAGACCCAGTACTTC,CASSEVLGHLETQYF
TRBV11-2,-,-,TRBJ1-6,TGTGCCAGCACTCATAAGACCGGGGCCTTAACGGGGGCTTCACCCCTCCACTTT,CASTHKTGALTGASPLHF
TRBV12-3/TRBV12-4,TRBD2,-,TRBJ2-7,TGTGCCAGCAGTTTAACTAGCGGGCGTTACGAGCAGTACTTC,CASSLTSGRYEQYF
TRBV29-1,-,-,TRBJ2-2,TGCAGCGCGAAGTGGAACACCGGGGAGCTGTTTTTT,CSAKWNTGELFF
TRBV4-1,-,-,TRBJ2-2,TGCGCCAGCAGCCAAACAAGACCTAGCTCCTCGAACACCGGGGAGCTGTTTTTT,CASSQTRPSSSNTGELFF
TRBV3-1,TRBD1,-,TRBJ1-2,TGTGCCAGCAGCCTGCCGGGACAGGGGGAGTATGGCTACACCTTC,CASSLPGQGEYGYTF
TRBV4-1,-,-,TRBJ1-5,TGCGCCAGCAGCCAAACGGGCGACTTGTCCCAGCATTTT,CASSQTGDLSQHF
TRBV21-1,-,-,TRBJ2-7,-,CASSRGSFRDRYWCCEQYF
TRBV18,-,-,TRBJ1-5,TGTGCCAGCTCACCAGATAGAGCAGGCTGGGGTCAGCCCCAGCATTTT,CASSPDRAGWGQPQHF
TRBV19,-,-,TRBJ1-1,TGTGCCGCCGGACAGAAGATGAACACTGAAGCTTTCTTT,CAAGQKMNTEAFF
TRBV29-1,-,-,TRBJ2-7,TGCAGCGTTAAACGGGGCGGACACTACGAGCAGTACTTC,CSVKRGGHYEQYF
TRBV20-1,TRBD1,-,TRBJ1-4,TGCAGTGCTGAGACAGGGGGTCACGAAAAACTGTTTTTT,CSAETGGHEKLFF
TRBV27,-,-,TRBJ1-2,TGTGCCAGCAGTTTAGAGGGGAGGGGCTATGGCTACACCTTC,CASSLEGRGYGYTF
TRBV9,TRBD2,-,TRBJ2-2,TGTGCCAGCAGCCTCCTAGCGGGGGTTAACACCGGGGAGCTGTTTTTT,CASSLLAGVNTGELFF
TRBV28,TRBD1,-,TRBJ2-3,TGTGCCAGCAGTTTTATGCCAGGGGGCGGCTTCAGAGATACGCAGTATTTT,CASSFMPGGGFRDTQYF
TRBV19,-,-,TRBJ2-3,TGTGCCAGTAGACCCTCCCCATCCGGGGCAGATACGCAGTATTTT,CASRPSPSGADTQYF
TRBV9,-,-,TRBJ1-4,TGTGCCAGCAGCGAGGGGATACATCAACTCGCGGAAAAACTGTTTTTT,CASSEGIHQLAEKLFF
TRBV25-1,TRBD2,-,TRBJ2-5,TGTGCCAGCAGTGACTGGCTAGCGGGAGCAGAGACCCAGTACTTC,CASSDWLAGAETQYF